The present T cell receptor (beta chain) was sequenced within a study of identical twins. MiXCR was run by TCRdb on the 5' RACE reads, yielding one entry per CDR3 protein. The repertoire consists of about 720,000 distinct CDR3 sequences, with 8.6% occurring once and the leading ten covering 0.8% to 1%. This clonotype was detected ten times or more. Its specificity is not known. CDR3 length: 15 residues. The germline gives CDR1 KGHDR, CDR2 SFDVKD. With 3 bases removed from V and 5 bases from J, the gap between germline ends came to 13 bases. Points from the study as a whole: Out-of-frame beta sequences exhibited a weaker degree of excess twin sharing. Findings came from cross-sectional statistics, without long-term follow-up of donors. Fewer insertions were carried by abundant cord blood beta clonotypes, but none was seen in memory repertoires.

These same data were also listed under a study on yellow fever vaccine responses in identical twins.

This chain joins TRBV24-1 and TRBJ2-1, with D tentatively TRBD2 (6 bases). The source material was PBMCs. This receptor was obtained from a woman aged 18-29 years in good health. CDR3 sequence: CATSDARGGDNEQFF. In DNA form, the CDR3 reads TGTGCCACCAGTGATGCCCGCGGCGGGGACAATGAGCAGTTCTTC.